These 23 T cell receptor beta chains share one sample of origin, sequenced in a study of beta chain features in type 1 diabetes. TCRB transcripts that were expressed got sequenced, as all of the isolated RNA had been reverse transcribed. Libraries were prepared by immunoSEQ multiplex PCR; TCRdb keeps only in-frame clonotypes and omits some of them. This sample has 400,000 or so clones, with over 10% found just once. Study-level findings and limits: Across all four CD4+ subsets, people with type 1 diabetes showed modestly shorter TCRB CDR3s.

These TCRs are of unknown antigen specificity. Sequencing was done on a sample of naive CD4+ T cells from blood. These receptors were taken from a woman between 18 and 29 years old with type 1 diabetes.

This clone has ten or more counts. The rearrangement uses TRBV30 and TRBJ2-6; D gene unclear. CDR1 is GTSNPN and CDR2 is SVGIG in the germline V gene (reference sequence). The CDR3 totals 13 residues. The V end was cut by 5 bases, the J end by 1 base, with 6 bases between. DNA for the CDR3: TGTGCCTGGGGGCAATCTGGGGCCAACGTCCTGACTTTC. Its translation: CAWGQSGANVLTF. Filled out from reference TRBV30 and TRBJ2-6, the complete variable domain reads SQTIHQWPATLVQPVGSPLSLECTVEGTSNPNLYWYRQAAGRGLQLLFYSVGIGQISSEVPQNLSASRPQDRQFILSSKKLLLSDSGFYLCAWGQSGANVLTFGAGSRLTVL.

This clone was seen a handful of times. V gene TRBV5-6 combines with J gene TRBJ2-7, with 8 positions matching TRBD2. Looked up from germline, CDR1 is SGHDT and CDR2 is YYEEEE. The CDR3 runs to 15 residues. After removal of 4 bases from V and 3 bases from J, the junction contained 9 bases not matched to a gene. CDR3 residues: CASSHGEAGDYEQYF. The CDR3 DNA sequence: TGTGCCAGCAGCCACGGGGAAGCGGGGGACTACGAGCAGTACTTC.

In this sample, this clone turned up a few times. V is TRBV7-9 and J is TRBJ2-4; the D gene is possibly TRBD1 (6 bases). Germline CDR1 SEHNR, CDR2 FQNEAQ (reference sequence). Trimming took 1 base from V and 7 from J, leaving 11 bases between them. The CDR3 is 14 residues long. CDR3 amino acids: CASSLVRTVNIQYF. For the CDR3, the DNA is TGTGCCAGCAGCTTAGTGCGGACAGTTAACATTCAGTACTTC.

This chain connects TRBV11-3 to TRBJ2-7; TRBD2 is a possible D gene (5 bases). V was trimmed by 3 bases and J by 6 bases, leaving 12 bases between them. Germline V gene sequence: CDR1 SGHNT, CDR2 YENEEA. CDR3 length: 13 residues. The CDR3 sequence is CASSFCEDCEQYF. As DNA, the CDR3 is TGTGCCAGCAGCTTCTGTGAGGACTGCGAGCAGTACTTC.

J is TRBJ2-7 and V is TRBV19; TRBD1 aligns across 7 bases. The J segment lost 5 bases and the V segment lost 5 bases, leaving 12 bases of the junction unmatched. Looked up from germline, CDR1 is LNHDA and CDR2 is SQIVND (reference sequence). CDR3 length: 15 residues. This chain's CDR3 is CASSPRTGAPHEQYF. CDR3 DNA sequence: TGTGCCAGTAGTCCCCGAACAGGGGCTCCCCACGAGCAGTACTTC.

The chain recombines TRBV18 with TRBJ2-5, with 8 bases identical to TRBD1. The germline V gene encodes CDR1 KGHSH and CDR2 LQKENI. V shed 8 bases and J 2 bases; nucleotides not matched to a gene: 4. This CDR3 is 13 amino acids long. CDR3 residues: CASRGQEQETQYF. The CDR3 DNA reads as TGTGCCAGCAGGGGACAGGAACAAGAGACCCAGTACTTC.

The chain combines TRBV28 with TRBJ1-4; no firm D call. CDR3 length equals 13 residues. V gave up 5 bases and J gave up 8 bases, with 12 bases separating them. CDR1 and CDR2 from the germline V gene are MDHEN and SYDVKM. CDR3 in amino acids: CASSPGGREKLFF. CDR3 coding DNA: TGTGCCAGCAGTCCGGGAGGACGGGAAAAACTGTTTTTT.

This clone has a handful of counts. This CDR3 is also generated by other DNA sequences in the sample. This rearrangement joins TRBV5-1 to TRBJ2-5; 12 bases are shared with TRBD2. The J segment lost 2 bases and the V segment lost 0 bases, leaving 2 bases of the junction unmatched. CDR1 is SGHRS and CDR2 is YFSETQ in the germline V gene. The CDR3 has 16 amino acids. The DNA for the CDR3 is TGCGCCAGCAGCTTGGCCCTAGCGGGGGGGCAAGAGACCCAGTACTTC. Amino acids: CASSLALAGGQETQYF.

The table lists this clone with a few counts. J is TRBJ2-7 and V is TRBV19, with D maybe TRBD1 (5 bases). Trimming stripped 5 bases from V and 6 bases from J, with 14 bases between. The CDR3 extends over 13 amino acids. Germline values: CDR1 LNHDA, CDR2 SQIVND (reference sequence). The DNA of the CDR3 is TGTGCCAGTAGTCCGCAGGGATGGGCCGAGCAGTACTTC. Protein product: CASSPQGWAEQYF.

This chain joins TRBV1 and TRBJ2-5; the D call TRBD2 from the table was never checked on the DNA. TRBV1 has pseudogene status. The CDR3 extends over 18 amino acids. CDR3 sequence reads: CTSSPGLAGGKTQETQYF. CDR3 DNA: TGCACCAGCAGCCCGGGACTAGCGGGAGGGAAGACACAAGAGACCCAGTACTTC.

The chain combines TRBV5-1 with TRBJ1-6, with D maybe TRBD1 (6 bases). Trimming removed 6 bases from V and 10 bases from J, with 20 bases in between. CDR1 and CDR2 (germline): SGHRS, YFSETQ. There are 15 residues in the CDR3. The CDR3 loop is CASTETGQGNSPLHF. In DNA form, the CDR3 reads TGCGCCAGCACCGAGACAGGCCAGGGGAACTCACCCCTCCACTTT.

The chain links TRBV9 to TRBJ2-1, with D possibly TRBD2 on 5 matching bases. Deletions cut 3 bases from V and 10 bases from J, with 14 bases between. The CDR3 totals 13 residues. Germline CDR1 SGDLS, CDR2 YYNGEE. The CDR3 reads CASSAGSAGEQFF. For the CDR3, the DNA is TGTGCCAGCAGCGCCGGATCGGCGGGCGAGCAGTTCTTC.

The chain couples TRBV5-4 to TRBJ2-5, with 10 bases lining up with TRBD2. The CDR3 is 15 amino acids. Germline loops: CDR1 SGHNT, CDR2 YYREEE (reference sequence). The V gene end was trimmed by 3 bases and the J gene end by 4 bases; junction bases not matched to a gene: 6. DNA for the CDR3: TGTGCCAGCAGCTCCCTAGCGGGAGTAGGAGAGACCCAGTACTTC. Its protein product is CASSSLAGVGETQYF. Supplemented by reference TRBV5-4 and TRBJ2-5, the full variable domain reads ETGVTQSPTHLIKTRGQQVTLRCSSQSGHNTVSWYQQALGQGPQFIFQYYREEENGRGNFPPRFSGLQFPNYSSELNVNALELDDSALYLCASSSLAGVGETQYFGPGTRLLVL.

This clone was picked up a small number of times. This chain links TRBV11-1 with TRBJ1-1, with D possibly matching TRBD1 (5 bases). V was pared by 1 base and J by 0 bases, with 9 bases between. Germline V lookup: CDR1 SGHAT, CDR2 FQDESV (reference sequence). This CDR3 spans 15 amino acids. This CDR3 reads CASSLGRGMNTEAFF. In nucleotides, the CDR3 is TGTGCCAGCAGCTTAGGAAGGGGAATGAACACTGAAGCTTTCTTT.

The V and J genes are TRBV27 and TRBJ1-4; D unresolved. This CDR3 region has 13 residues. The germline gives CDR1 MNHEY, CDR2 SMNVEV (reference sequence). V gave up 5 bases and J gave up 7 bases, with 11 bases separating them. DNA for the CDR3: TGTGCCAGCAGTGGCAGGTTTGTTGAAAAACTGTTTTTT. It encodes CASSGRFVEKLFF.

In nucleotides, the CDR3 is TGTGCCAGCTCTGGGACAGGTCCCAATGAGCAGTTCTTC. The encoded protein is CASSGTGPNEQFF. V is TRBV18 and J is TRBJ2-1; 8 nucleotides align to TRBD1. The CDR3 has 13 residues. The germline V gene has CDR1 KGHSH and CDR2 LQKENI. The ends lost 6 bases at V and 6 bases at J; junction bases unmatched: 4.

A few counts support this clone. The V gene is TRBV19, the J gene TRBJ1-4, with a possible D match to TRBD1 (6 bases). The CDR3 consists of 13 residues. The V gene lost 6 bases and the J gene lost 8 bases, with 13 bases spanning the gap. Germline-derived CDR1 and CDR2 are LNHDA and SQIVND (reference sequence). This CDR3 reads CASSRGGWEKLFF. Written as DNA, the CDR3 is TGTGCCAGTAGCCGAGGGGGATGGGAAAAACTGTTTTTT. The complete variable domain, with remaining parts taken from reference TRBV19 and TRBJ1-4, reads DGGITQSPKYLFRKEGQNVTLSCEQNLNHDAMYWYRQDPGQGLRLIYYSQIVNDFQKGDIAEGYSVSREKKESFPLTVTSAQKNPTAFYLCASSRGGWEKLFFGSGTQLSVL.

In its sample, this clone was seen a few times. This chain uses TRBV6-5 with TRBJ2-7; D might be TRBD2 (6 bases). This CDR3 is 15 amino acids long. Germline V gene lookup returns CDR1 MNHEY and CDR2 SVGAGI. V lost 5 bases to trimming and J lost 3 bases, with 17 bases between them. This chain's CDR3 is CASSNPTGGVYEQYF. CDR3 coding DNA: TGTGCCAGCAGTAACCCTACTGGCGGGGTCTACGAGCAGTACTTC.

This clone appeared a few times. This chain joins TRBV6-5 and TRBJ2-5, with 7 bases aligning to TRBD1. The germline CDR1 and CDR2 sequences are MNHEY and SVGAGI. The CDR3 has 15 amino acids. V shed 1 base and J 2 bases; nucleotides not matched to a gene: 4. The CDR3 loop is CASSYWGTVQETQYF. CDR3 coding DNA: TGTGCCAGCAGTTACTGGGGGACAGTTCAAGAGACCCAGTACTTC.

CDR3 sequence reads: CASRPGLAGITTGELFF. As DNA, the CDR3 is TGTGCCAGCAGGCCGGGACTAGCGGGGATCACAACCGGGGAGCTGTTTTTT. The chain joins TRBV28 to TRBJ2-2; 13 bases map to TRBD2. There are 17 residues in the CDR3. CDR1 is MDHEN and CDR2 is SYDVKM in the germline V gene. With 6 bases clipped from V and 5 bases from J, the junction kept 9 bases outside the gene matches.

Remarks on this clone: This specimen includes other DNA sequences encoding the same CDR3. This chain connects TRBV9 to TRBJ1-1; D might be TRBD1 (5 bases). Germline V gene lookup returns CDR1 SGDLS and CDR2 YYNGEE. Trimming took 2 bases from V and 3 from J, leaving 8 bases between them. CDR3 length: 13 amino acids. The CDR3 reads CASSVGGDTEAFF. The CDR3 nucleotides are TGTGCCAGCAGCGTCGGGGGGGACACTGAAGCTTTCTTT.

This clone occurred a few times. This same CDR3 is encoded by further DNA sequences in the sample. CDR3 DNA sequence: TGTGCCAGTAGGGGGACTGGACAAGAGACCCAGTACTTC. The encoded protein is CASRGTGQETQYF. The V gene is TRBV19, the J gene TRBJ2-5, with a possible D match to TRBD2 (6 bases). There are 13 residues in the CDR3. Trimming removed 6 bases at V and 2 bases at J, with 10 bases between. Germline V gene sequence: CDR1 LNHDA, CDR2 SQIVND (reference sequence).

The genes are TRBV19 and TRBJ2-1; D is unclear. Per the germline V gene, CDR1 is LNHDA and CDR2 is SQIVND (reference sequence). Trimming removed 4 bases at V and 8 bases at J, with 15 bases between. The CDR3 runs to 14 residues. The CDR3 loop is CASSRPGLSDEQFF. The CDR3 bases are TGTGCCAGTAGTAGGCCTGGCTTGAGCGATGAGCAGTTCTTC.